One TCR beta chain is described in this entry. Its antigen is unidentified. Primers included in the PCR were 60 Vbeta and 13 Jbeta primers. The data were produced by immunoSEQ multiplex PCR, yet TCRdb's version contains in-frame clones alone and is incomplete. This sample has about 180,000 clones, with roughly 79% found just once. These data come from a study of cytomegalovirus exposure and HLA in healthy donors. The CDR3 sequence is 14 residues long. CDR1 is WSHSY, CDR2 SAAADI, per germline. The V and J ends lost 3 bases and 4 bases, in that order; junction bases with no gene match: 5. The study, taken as a whole, reports: Later work found most CMV-associated TCR beta chains apparently HLA-restricted. Productive status was seen about 90% or about 30% of the time for most TCR beta V segments in an earlier analysis.

V is TRBV10-2 and J is TRBJ1-2, with 7 bases identical to TRBD1. The sequenced material came from PBMCs. The TCR originated in a man aged 35-49 years in good health and CMV-seropositive. CDR3 amino acids: CASSDSDRVYGYTF. CDR3 nucleotides: TGCGCCAGCAGTGATTCCGACAGGGTCTATGGCTACACCTTC.